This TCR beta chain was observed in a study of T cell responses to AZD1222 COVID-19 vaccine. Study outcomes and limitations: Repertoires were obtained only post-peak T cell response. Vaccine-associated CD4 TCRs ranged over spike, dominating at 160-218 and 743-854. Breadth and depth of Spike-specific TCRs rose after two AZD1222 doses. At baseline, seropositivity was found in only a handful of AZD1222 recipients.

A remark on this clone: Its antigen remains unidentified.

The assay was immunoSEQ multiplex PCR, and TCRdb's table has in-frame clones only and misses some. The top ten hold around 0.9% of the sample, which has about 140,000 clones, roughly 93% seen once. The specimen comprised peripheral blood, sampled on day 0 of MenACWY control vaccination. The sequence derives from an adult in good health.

CDR3 DNA sequence: TGTGCCAGCAGTTTAGAGGTGCTCTCCTACGAGCAGTACTTC. Encoded protein: CASSLEVLSYEQYF. The J gene is TRBJ2-7, the V gene TRBV28, with D unresolved. The CDR3 contains 14 residues. V lost 2 bases and J lost 0, with 8 bases in between. CDR1 is MDHEN, CDR2 SYDVKM, per germline.